What follows is one T cell receptor beta chain and its context. Its antigen is still unknown. It was with a sample-barcoded 5' primer and a J-beta primer mix that a second PCR of about 6 to 12 cycles was run. Carrying 12 random nucleotides, a template-switch adaptor labeled each individual cDNA molecule. One entry per CDR3 protein, called by TCRdb with MiXCR from the 5' RACE reads. The sample records 650,000 to 800,000 distinct CDR3 sequences, under 45% being singletons. Germline V gene data show CDR1 as SGHNT and CDR2 as YENEEA. CDR3 size: 15 residues. Trimming removed 0 bases from V and 4 bases from J, with 12 bases in between. PBMCs were isolated at a quantity of at least 6.5 million per sample. The data are from a study of blood T cells in healthy people across ages. Study results and caveats: Researchers said unsorted PBMCs prevented a conclusive naive versus antigen-experienced comparison.

The J gene is TRBJ1-2, the V gene TRBV11-3, with D possibly matching TRBD1 (6 bases). The sample taken for sequencing was blood. This sequence originates from a man aged 55 to 70 in good health. CDR3 DNA sequence: TGTGCCAGCAGCTTAGATGAGACAGGCTTCTATGGCTACACCTTC. Protein sequence: CASSLDETGFYGYTF.